These 4 T cell receptor beta chains share one sample of origin, sequenced in a study of Ad26.COV2.S vaccination and SARS-CoV-2 variants. This table comes from immunoSEQ multiplex PCR, and its TCRdb copy is limited to in-frame clones, with some not included. In the table there are about 350,000 clones, around 89% of which are singletons. The treatment: 15 to 20 received Ad26.COV2.S at low or high dose, single or two shots; about 5 received placebo; per-sample allocation not given. All samples were drawn on day 63, counting from the first vaccine or placebo injection. Source: peripheral blood, taken in a trial of Ad26.COV2.S vaccine versus placebo. The receptors derive from a person aged 18-65 years who received the Ad26.COV2.S COVID-19 vaccine or a placebo.

This clone was picked up one time. The chain recombines TRBV15 with TRBJ1-3; no clear D gene. The V gene's germline CDR1 is LNHNV and CDR2 YYDKDF (reference sequence). V shed 1 base and J shed 1 base, with 5 bases lying between them. The CDR3 has 14 amino acids. DNA of the CDR3: TGTGCCACCAGCAGAGCGCAATCTGGAAACACCATATATTTT. The encoded protein is CATSRAQSGNTIYF.

The chain employs TRBV6-4 and TRBJ2-1, with TRBD2 matching over 7 bases. The CDR3 totals 15 residues. Germline trimming cut 4 bases from V and 5 bases from J; bases unmatched to any gene: 8. Per the germline V gene, CDR1 is MRHNA and CDR2 is SNTAGT. CDR3 protein: CASSVIAGAHNEQFF. CDR3 bases: TGTGCCAGCAGTGTCATAGCGGGTGCTCACAATGAGCAGTTCTTC.

The chain is built from TRBV7-9 and TRBJ1-1; unclear D gene. The V and J ends lost 2 bases and 1 base respectively, with 8 bases between them. The length of the CDR3 is 14 residues. Germline CDR1 reads SEHNR; CDR2 reads FQNEAQ (reference sequence). The CDR3 DNA reads as TGTGCCAGCAGCTTATCGTTGCGGAACACTGAAGCTTTCTTT. It yields the protein CASSLSLRNTEAFF. The full variable domain, in which reference TRBV7-9 and TRBJ1-1 provide the parts outside the CDR3, is DTGVSQNPRHKITKRGQNVTFRCDPISEHNRLYWYRQTLGQGPEFLTYFQNEAQLEKSRLLSDRFSAERPKGSFSTLEIQRTEQGDSAMYLCASSLSLRNTEAFFGQGTRLTVV.

This rearrangement joins TRBV25-1 to TRBJ1-5; D ambiguous. V gave up 4 bases and J gave up 0 bases, with 7 bases separating them. This CDR3 has 14 residues. Germline V gene lookup returns CDR1 MGHDK and CDR2 SYGVNS. The CDR3 sequence is CASSGTDSNQPQHF. CDR3 nucleotide sequence: TGTGCCAGCAGTGGTACGGATAGCAATCAGCCCCAGCATTTT. Using reference TRBV25-1 and TRBJ1-5 for the parts outside the CDR3, the full variable domain is EADIYQTPRYLVIGTGKKITLECSQTMGHDKMYWYQQDPGMELHLIHYSYGVNSTEKGDLSSESTVSRIRTEHFPLTLESARPSHTSQYLCASSGTDSNQPQHFGDGTRLSIL.